One and the same sample provided the 31 T cell receptor beta chains below, sequenced in a study of molecular identifiers for immune sequencing clone quantification. TCRdb fed the PCR reads into MiXCR, producing one record per CDR3 protein. The profile shows some 11,000 distinct CDR3 sequences, about 15% of them singletons. The material sequenced was naive CD8+ T cells from blood, with Jurkat cell RNA spiked in. The subset here: FACS-sorted CD8+CD4-CCR7+CD45RA+ naive T cells. The receptors were gathered from a human donor in good health. Some libraries in this study had Jurkat cell RNA spiked in.

This clonotype was recorded at least ten times. The chain has TRBV19 and TRBJ1-3, with TRBD1 as a possible D gene (6 bases). The CDR3 has 15 amino acids. Germline-derived CDR1 and CDR2 are LNHDA and SQIVND (reference sequence). V shed 5 bases and J shed 1 base, with 12 bases lying between them. The CDR3 bases are TGTGCCAGTAGTCCAAGCGACAGGTCTGGAAACACCATATATTTT. Protein: CASSPSDRSGNTIYF.

About this clonotype itself: Mismatch with germline at one junction end may stem from a read error. J is TRBJ2-1 and V is TRBV19; D remains unclear. The germline V gene has CDR1 LNHDA and CDR2 SQIVND (reference sequence). This CDR3 has 16 residues. The DNA for the CDR3 is TGTGCCTGTAGCCCTAAAACCGAAAGCTCCTACAATGAGCAGTTCTTC. This translates into CACSPKTESSYNEQFF.

In the case of this clonotype: A single base separates this from a much larger clone, so it may be a read error. The J gene is TRBJ2-7, the V gene TRBV19; TRBD1 matches at 7 bases. The J segment lost 9 bases and the V segment lost 6 bases, leaving 14 bases of the junction unmatched. Germline CDR1 LNHDA, CDR2 SQIVND (reference sequence). The CDR3 is 14 residues long. CDR3 loop: CASSTRTGYHGQYF. The DNA of the CDR3 is TGTGCCAGTAGCACCCGGACAGGTTACCACGGGCAGTACTTC.

In its sample, this clonotype ranks as medium-sized. The rearrangement links TRBV7-2 to TRBJ1-5, with unresolved D. There are 16 residues in the CDR3. The germline gives CDR1 SGHTA, CDR2 FQGNSA. Trimming took 1 base from V and 7 from J, leaving 17 bases between them. The CDR3 sequence is CASSLVGRHLGQPQHF. CDR3 sequence (DNA): TGTGCCAGCAGCTTAGTAGGCAGACATCTTGGCCAGCCCCAGCATTTT.

This clonotype was seen more than once but under ten times. A much bigger clone sits one base away, suggesting this may be a read error. This chain connects TRBV23-1 to TRBJ1-6; the match to TRBD1 covers 8 bases. TRBV23-1 has ORF status, its function being uncertain. The CDR3 covers 15 residues. In DNA form, the CDR3 reads TGCGCCAACAGTCACCTGACAGGGGAAGGCTCACCCCTCCACTTT. Amino acid sequence: CANSHLTGEGSPLHF.

This clonotype was picked up a small number of times. The V and J genes are TRBV7-8 and TRBJ2-1; D might be TRBD2 (5 bases). Trimming left V 3 bases short and J 0 bases short, with 12 bases between. Germline values: CDR1 SGHVS, CDR2 FQNEAQ. CDR3 length: 16 residues. The CDR3 DNA is TGTGCCAGCAGCTTCGGCGGGTTAAGCTCCTACAATGAGCAGTTCTTC. Translated: CASSFGGLSSYNEQFF.

This clonotype occurred many times. The rearrangement uses TRBV4-1 and TRBJ1-1; no clear D. Germline V gene data show CDR1 as MGHRA and CDR2 as YSYEKL. This CDR3 region has 15 residues. V dropped 0 bases and J dropped 0 bases, with 8 bases sitting between them. This CDR3 is CASSQDVAMNTEAFF. The CDR3 region has the DNA TGCGCCAGCAGCCAAGATGTGGCTATGAACACTGAAGCTTTCTTT.

A note on this clonotype: A much larger clone sits a single nucleotide away, making a read error possible. V and J are TRBV15 and TRBJ2-5; D is unclear. Germline CDR1 LNHNV, CDR2 YYDKDF (reference sequence). The CDR3 covers 12 residues. The CDR3 region has the DNA TGTGCCACCAGCAGCACCCAAGGGACCCAGTACTTC. Protein: CATSSTQGTQYF.

This clonotype came up many times. The V and J genes are TRBV27 and TRBJ2-7; 8 nucleotides agree with TRBD1. Germline CDR1 and CDR2: MNHEY and SMNVEV (reference sequence). The CDR3 runs to 14 residues. V dropped 2 bases and J dropped 3; count of bases not matched to a gene: 3. Here the CDR3 reads CASSLGGTGYEQYF. In nucleotides, the CDR3 is TGTGCCAGCAGTTTAGGGGGGACAGGCTACGAGCAGTACTTC.

By sample share, this clonotype is medium-sized (0.01 to 0.1%). This chain uses TRBV3-2 with TRBJ1-1; the table's D call, TRBD1, has no DNA check behind it. TRBV3-2 is marked as a pseudogene. The CDR3 is made up of 16 amino acids. The CDR3 region is CASSPTGNGMNTEAFF. CDR3 DNA sequence: TGTGCCAGCAGCCCGACAGGGAACGGAATGAACACTGAAGCTTTCTTT.

The rearrangement uses TRBV3-1 and TRBJ1-2; TRBD1 might be the D (6 bases). The CDR3 totals 14 residues. The germline gives CDR1 LGHDT, CDR2 YNNKEL (reference sequence). V dropped 0 bases and J dropped 8 bases, with 13 bases sitting between them. The CDR3: CASSQDSGVQGYTF. In nucleotides, the CDR3 is TGTGCCAGCAGCCAAGATTCAGGGGTGCAAGGCTACACCTTC.

The chain recombines TRBV4-2 with TRBJ2-5; TRBD1 aligns across 9 bases. Germline V gives CDR1 LGHNA, CDR2 YNFKEQ. V lost 2 bases and J lost 2; bases outside the gene matches: 3. The CDR3 runs 15 residues. CDR3 in amino acids: CASSQRDREQETQYF. The CDR3, as DNA: TGTGCCAGCAGCCAACGGGACAGGGAACAAGAGACCCAGTACTTC.

The V call is TRBV7-9, the J call TRBJ2-3; the match to TRBD1 covers 8 bases. This CDR3 has 16 amino acids. Trimming took 5 bases from V and 4 from J; bases not matched to a gene: 11. Per the germline V gene, CDR1 is SEHNR and CDR2 is FQNEAQ (reference sequence). The CDR3 DNA reads as TGTGCCAGCAGCCTCACAGGGGGACCTAGCGCAGATACGCAGTATTTT. It translates to CASSLTGGPSADTQYF.

In this sample, this clonotype is medium-sized. The chain has TRBV13 and TRBJ2-6; D may be TRBD2 (5 bases). This CDR3 has 15 amino acids. CDR1 and CDR2 (germline): PRHDT, FYEKMQ (reference sequence). V lost 5 bases, J lost 2 bases, and 10 bases lay in between. The CDR3 bases are TGTGCCAGCAGCCATACGGAGGCTGGGGCCAACGTCCTGACTTTC. This sequence encodes CASSHTEAGANVLTF.

By share, this clonotype counts as medium-sized. J is TRBJ1-1 and V is TRBV19, with D maybe TRBD1 (5 bases). V was clipped by 7 bases and J by 3 bases, with 15 bases between them. This CDR3 comprises 14 residues. CDR1 is LNHDA, CDR2 SQIVND, per germline (reference sequence). The CDR3 is CASTQGPGDTEAFF. The CDR3 coding sequence is TGTGCCAGTACCCAGGGACCAGGAGACACTGAAGCTTTCTTT. The full variable domain, rest sourced from reference TRBV19 and TRBJ1-1, is DGGITQSPKYLFRKEGQNVTLSCEQNLNHDAMYWYRQDPGQGLRLIYYSQIVNDFQKGDIAEGYSVSREKKESFPLTVTSAQKNPTAFYLCASTQGPGDTEAFFGQGTRLTVV.

The genes are TRBV7-6 and TRBJ1-2; 8 bases agree with TRBD1. Germline values: CDR1 SGHVS, CDR2 FNYEAQ. CDR3 length equals 14 residues. The junction had 3 bases not matched to a gene; V was cut back by 2 bases and J by 4 bases. The CDR3 DNA reads as TGTGCCAGCAGCTTATCAGGGGGCCCCTATGGCTACACCTTC. This gives the protein CASSLSGGPYGYTF.

This clonotype was counted many times. The rearrangement links TRBV27 to TRBJ2-6; D remains unclear. The length of the CDR3 is 14 residues. V lost 2 bases and J 3 bases, leaving 5 bases between the germline ends. Germline V CDR1 and CDR2: MNHEY, SMNVEV (reference sequence). The CDR3 coding sequence is TGTGCCAGCAGTTTAATAAGTGGGGCCAACGTCCTGACTTTC. Encoded protein: CASSLISGANVLTF.

This clonotype is termed medium-sized. The chain recombines TRBV11-1 with TRBJ1-1, with D perhaps matching TRBD1 (6 bases). V was pared by 1 base and J by 7 bases, with 10 bases between. Germline CDR1 is SGHAT and CDR2 is FQDESV (reference sequence). The CDR3 has 13 amino acids. The DNA of the CDR3 is TGTGCCAGCAGCTTAGAGAGGACAGTTGAAGCTTTCTTT. It is translated as CASSLERTVEAFF.

This clonotype is categorized as medium-sized (0.01 to 0.1%). This chain links TRBV6-5 with TRBJ2-7, with D maybe TRBD1 (5 bases). The CDR3 consists of 15 residues. From germline, CDR1 is MNHEY and CDR2 SVGAGI. The V gene lost 2 bases and the J gene lost 6 bases, with 17 bases spanning the gap. CDR3: CASSYRVQLGAEQYF. The CDR3 DNA sequence: TGTGCCAGCAGTTACCGTGTCCAGCTTGGGGCCGAGCAGTACTTC.

A remark on this clonotype: A read error is possible here, since a much larger clone lies one base away. This chain links TRBV28 with TRBJ2-7; D uncertain. Germline lookup yields CDR1 MDHEN and CDR2 SYDVKM. The length of the CDR3 is 14 residues. For the CDR3, the DNA is TGTGCCACCGCCCTAGTGGTTAACTCTTACGAGCAGTGCTTC. Translating gives CATALVVNSYEQCF.

The sample holds many counts of this clonotype. The V call is TRBV20-1, the J call TRBJ2-7, with unresolved D. The CDR3 runs 13 residues. Looked up from germline, CDR1 is DFQATT and CDR2 is SNEGSKA (reference sequence). V was cut by 6 bases and J by 2 bases, with 14 bases left in between. The CDR3 spells CSAKATFTYEQYF. As DNA, the CDR3 is TGCAGTGCCAAAGCGACTTTTACCTACGAGCAGTACTTC.

This clonotype qualifies as medium-sized. This chain connects TRBV7-9 to TRBJ2-7; 9 bases align to TRBD2. The CDR3 is 16 residues long. The V and J ends lost 5 bases and 4 bases, in that order; junction bases with no gene match: 12. Germline V CDR1 and CDR2: SEHNR, FQNEAQ (reference sequence). For the CDR3, the DNA is TGTGCCAGCAGCCCAACAGTAGCGGGAGTGCGGTACGAGCAGTACTTC. This sequence encodes CASSPTVAGVRYEQYF. The full variable domain, completed using reference TRBV7-9 and TRBJ2-7, is DTGVSQNPRHKITKRGQNVTFRCDPISEHNRLYWYRQTLGQGPEFLTYFQNEAQLEKSRLLSDRFSAERPKGSFSTLEIQRTEQGDSAMYLCASSPTVAGVRYEQYFGPGTRLTVT.

Relative to its sample, this clonotype is medium-sized. V gene TRBV28 combines with J gene TRBJ1-5; D gene uncertain. This CDR3 region has 16 residues. V was shortened by 3 bases and J by 0 bases, with 12 bases between the two germline ends. Germline V gene data show CDR1 as MDHEN and CDR2 as SYDVKM. CDR3 loop: CASSLAASYSNQPQHF. CDR3 sequence (DNA): TGTGCCAGCAGTTTGGCGGCTAGCTATAGCAATCAGCCCCAGCATTTT.

Relative to its sample, this clonotype is medium-sized. The CDR3 loop is CAGTSTSSTDTQYF. For the CDR3, the DNA is TGTGCCGGGACTAGCACTTCAAGCACAGATACGCAGTATTTT. This chain links TRBV30 with TRBJ2-3; 9 bases are a match to TRBD2. The CDR3 runs 14 residues. The V segment lost 8 bases and the J segment 0 bases; nucleotides outside the gene matches: 6. CDR1 GTSNPN and CDR2 SVGIG come from the germline V gene (reference sequence).

The sample holds many counts of this clonotype. The chain carries TRBV30 and TRBJ1-2; 7 bases are a match to TRBD1. Germline loops: CDR1 GTSNPN, CDR2 SVGIG (reference sequence). The CDR3 loop spans 15 amino acids. The J segment lost 3 bases and the V segment lost 2 bases, leaving 9 bases of the junction unmatched. The CDR3 is CAWSIAGTAYYGYTF. The CDR3 DNA reads as TGTGCCTGGAGTATCGCCGGGACAGCTTACTATGGCTACACCTTC.

This clonotype showed up just a few times. V usage is TRBV7-9 and J usage is TRBJ2-2, with 8 positions matching TRBD2. CDR1 and CDR2 from the germline V gene are SEHNR and FQNEAQ (reference sequence). V was clipped by 5 bases and J by 5 bases; unmatched bases: 7. The CDR3 is 15 residues long. CDR3: CASSTRPSGTGELFF. CDR3 sequence (DNA): TGTGCCAGCAGCACAAGGCCTAGCGGGACCGGGGAGCTGTTTTTT.

Details on this clonotype: Being one base from a much bigger clone, this may be a read error. The chain combines TRBV20-1 with TRBJ2-1; D is perhaps TRBD2 (5 bases). The CDR3 is made up of 14 amino acids. Germline values: CDR1 DFQATT, CDR2 SNEGSKA (reference sequence). Deletions cut 3 bases from V and 5 bases from J, with 14 bases between. CDR3 residues: CSARGDVSNNEQFF. The CDR3 nucleotides read TGCAGTGCTAGGGGAGACGTGTCGAACAATGAGCAGTTCTTC.

The chain uses TRBV10-3 and TRBJ2-1; 10 bases match TRBD2. The CDR3 spans 20 residues. Germline CDR1 is ENHRY and CDR2 is SYGVKD. V shed 2 bases and J 3 bases; nucleotides not matched to a gene: 16. The DNA for the CDR3 is TGTGCCATCAGTGAGGAGTCGCTAGCGGGAGAAGATATCGGCTACAATGAGCAGTTCTTC. It yields the protein CAISEESLAGEDIGYNEQFF.

There are many counts of this clonotype. The chain couples TRBV11-2 to TRBJ2-1, with TRBD2 matching over 7 bases. The J segment lost 4 bases and the V segment lost 2 bases, leaving 11 bases of the junction unmatched. Germline V lookup: CDR1 SGHAT, CDR2 FQNNGV. The CDR3 extends over 17 amino acids. The DNA of the CDR3 is TGTGCCAGCAGCTTAAGGGCGGGAGTTGCTCCGTACAATGAGCAGTTCTTC. It codes for CASSLRAGVAPYNEQFF.

This clonotype was seen repeatedly, ten times or more. This sequence joins TRBV11-3 and TRBJ2-1; D is possibly TRBD2 (6 bases). This CDR3 contains 15 residues. V lost 1 base and J 0 bases, leaving 7 bases between the germline ends. Germline V gives CDR1 SGHNT, CDR2 YENEEA. CDR3 loop: CASSLVGSSYNEQFF. CDR3 bases: TGTGCCAGCAGCTTAGTCGGGAGCTCCTACAATGAGCAGTTCTTC.

By share, this clonotype counts as medium-sized. The J gene is TRBJ2-7, the V gene TRBV29-1, with TRBD1 matching over 9 bases. V trimming: 7 bases; J trimming: 5 bases; junction bases outside the gene matches: 9. The germline gives CDR1 SQVTM, CDR2 ANQGSEA. The CDR3 spans 13 residues. CDR3 nucleotides: TGCAGCGCTACAGGGGGCCCGTCCAACGAGCAGTACTTC. Translation: CSATGGPSNEQYF.